The TCR beta chain under discussion was sequenced for a study of molecular identifiers for immune sequencing clone quantification. This clonotype was found many times. TCRdb reanalysed the PCR reads using MiXCR and keeps one entry per CDR3 protein. The table shows about 320,000 distinct CDR3 sequences, with roughly a fifth occurring only once. This TCR derives from a human donor in good health. Some libraries in this study had Jurkat cell RNA spiked in. The specimen was naive CD8+ T cells from blood, with Jurkat cell RNA spiked in. Documented subset: FACS-sorted CD8+CD4-CCR7+CD45RA+ naive T cells.

The CDR3 nucleotides are TGTGCCAGTACCCAACTTCCCAGGGTTGGTTTTTACAATCAGCCCCAGCATTTT. Amino acids: CASTQLPRVGFYNQPQHF. This chain uses TRBV21-1 with TRBJ1-5; the table's TRBD1 call for D was not verified on the DNA. TRBV21-1 is described as a pseudogene. The CDR3 has 18 residues.